This TCR beta chain is from a study of cytomegalovirus exposure and HLA in healthy donors. Comments on this clone: Its specificity is unknown.

Amplification used 60 Vbeta primers and 13 Jbeta primers. The data were produced by immunoSEQ multiplex PCR, yet TCRdb's version contains in-frame clones alone and is incomplete. The data contain roughly 120,000 clones, approximately 80% of them seen just once; the ten biggest clones take up about 11%. General study results and limits: The authors assumed roughly uniform sequencing depth across donors for presence/absence analyses. As was reported, the classifier diagnosed cytomegalovirus status with high specificity and sensitivity.

The clonotype originates from a male donor in good health and CMV-seropositive. Sequenced material: PBMCs.

In DNA, the CDR3 is TGTGCCAGCAGCGAACAGGGTAACACCGGGGAGCTGTTTTTT. Its protein is CASSEQGNTGELFF. V gene TRBV9 combines with J gene TRBJ2-2; TRBD1 is a possible D gene (6 bases). Germline values: CDR1 SGDLS, CDR2 YYNGEE. This CDR3 region has 14 residues. V was trimmed by 3 bases and J by 2 bases, leaving 8 bases between them.